The clone carrying this T cell receptor (beta chain) was seen many times. Isolation of naive CD8 T cells was achieved by sorting on a CD8+CD4-CCR7+CD45RA+ phenotype. This specimen comes from a study of molecular identifiers for immune sequencing clone quantification. TCRdb re-called the PCR reads through MiXCR, storing one row per CDR3 protein. The sample shows more than 70,000 distinct CDR3 sequences, under 25% of them seen only once. This sequence was found in a human donor in good health. Some libraries in this study had Jurkat cell RNA spiked in. Sequencing was performed on naive CD8+ T cells from blood, with Jurkat cell RNA spiked in. The subset is: FACS-sorted CD8+CD4-CCR7+CD45RA+ naive T cells.

The CDR3 here is CASSYTLAGGPGEQYF. DNA for the CDR3: TGTGCCAGCAGCTACACCTTAGCGGGAGGGCCTGGGGAGCAGTACTTC. The rearrangement uses TRBV27 and TRBJ2-7; 11 bases are shared with TRBD2. This CDR3 has 16 residues. Germline V gene data show CDR1 as MNHEY and CDR2 as SMNVEV (reference sequence). V was pared by 6 bases and J by 7 bases, with 14 bases of the junction left unmatched.